This TCR beta chain stems from a study of blood T cell repertoires in COVID-19. As for the study in general: From the United States, Italy and Spain came samples of acute and convalescent COVID-19. PBMCs, B-cell-depleted T cells, or T cells provided the cDNA or gDNA that made up the material.

Recruited during active infection, patients (from Seattle) were subsequently followed longitudinally. In the study's own analysis: Amplification from reference gene primers served as the basis for estimated nucleated cell counts. Generated by immunoSEQ multiplex PCR, the TCRdb table keeps only in-frame clones and is missing some. V, J and clone size were drawn from that table, and D and trimming were deduced from the DNA. This table has some 70,000 clones, approximately 83% appearing once. From germline, CDR1 is SGHRS and CDR2 YFSETQ. The CDR3 has 16 residues. V lost 4 bases, J lost 1 base, and 5 bases stayed unmatched. This clone appeared a single time.

The chain couples TRBV5-1 to TRBJ1-6; 7 bases line up with TRBD1. This clonotype was obtained from a man in his forties with COVID-19, enrolled during active disease. The specimen sequenced was peripheral blood. In DNA, the CDR3 is TGCGCCAGCAGCGTACGGGGACAGTCCTATAATTCACCCCTCCACTTT. Amino acids: CASSVRGQSYNSPLHF.